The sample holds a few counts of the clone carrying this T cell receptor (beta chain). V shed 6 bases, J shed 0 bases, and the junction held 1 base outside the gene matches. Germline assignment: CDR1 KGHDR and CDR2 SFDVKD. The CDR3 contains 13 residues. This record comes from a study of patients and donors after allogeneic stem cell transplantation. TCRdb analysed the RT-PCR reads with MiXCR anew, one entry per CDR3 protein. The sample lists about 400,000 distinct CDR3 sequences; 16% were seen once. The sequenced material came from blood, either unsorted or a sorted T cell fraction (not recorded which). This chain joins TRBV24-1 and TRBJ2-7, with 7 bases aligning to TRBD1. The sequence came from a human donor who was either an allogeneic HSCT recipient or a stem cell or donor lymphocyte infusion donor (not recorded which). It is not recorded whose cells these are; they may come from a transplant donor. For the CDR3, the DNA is TGTGCCACCAGTCCAGGGGGCTCCTACGAGCAGTACTTC. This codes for CATSPGGSYEQYF.